The 30 T cell receptor beta chains listed next were all sequenced from one sample in a study of OX40 agonist ivuxolimab in advanced cancers. The data were produced by immunoSEQ multiplex PCR, yet TCRdb's version contains in-frame clones alone and is incomplete. The profile covers just under 80,000 clones, with about 83% appearing a single time and 25% taken by the ten largest. The sequenced sample was CD4+ or CD8+ T cells sorted from blood, obtained in a trial of the OX40 agonist ivuxolimab. These receptors were collected from an adult with an advanced solid tumor such as melanoma, head and neck, liver or kidney cancer.

The CDR3 nucleotides read TGTGCCAGCAGCTTTTCCACAGATACGCAGTATTTT. Amino acid sequence: CASSFSTDTQYF. V is TRBV5-4 and J is TRBJ2-3; D unclear. V lost 2 bases, J lost 2 bases, and 3 bases lay in between. The CDR3 is made up of 12 amino acids. Germline assignment: CDR1 SGHNT and CDR2 YYREEE (reference sequence). The full variable domain, rest sourced from reference TRBV5-4 and TRBJ2-3, is ETGVTQSPTHLIKTRGQQVTLRCSSQSGHNTVSWYQQALGQGPQFIFQYYREEENGRGNFPPRFSGLQFPNYSSELNVNALELDDSALYLCASSFSTDTQYFGPGTRLTVL.

The chain is built from TRBV6-6 and TRBJ2-7; 10 nucleotides agree with TRBD1. Trimming cost V 5 bases and J 5 bases; bases outside gene matches: 3. The germline CDR1 and CDR2 sequences are MNHNY and SVGAGI (reference sequence). The CDR3 has 13 residues. The CDR3 nucleotides are TGTGCCAGCAGTCCGGGACAGGGGAACGAGCAGTACTTC. As protein: CASSPGQGNEQYF.

The table lists this clone with a few counts. V usage is TRBV19 and J usage is TRBJ2-7; a possible D gene is TRBD1 (6 bases). V lost 3 bases and J 0 bases, leaving 12 bases between the germline ends. CDR1 is LNHDA, CDR2 SQIVND, per germline (reference sequence). CDR3 length equals 15 residues. The CDR3 reads CASSIGQRSSYEQYF. The CDR3 bases are TGTGCCAGTAGTATTGGACAGAGAAGCTCCTACGAGCAGTACTTC.

V is TRBV9 and J is TRBJ2-5; possible D gene TRBD2, 5 bases. The CDR3 extends over 15 amino acids. Germline V gene lookup returns CDR1 SGDLS and CDR2 YYNGEE. V lost 0 bases and J 0 bases, leaving 9 bases between the germline ends. The CDR3 coding sequence is TGTGCCAGCAGCGTAGGAGGCGGGTACCAAGAGACCCAGTACTTC. Translated, it gives CASSVGGGYQETQYF. The complete variable domain, with remaining parts taken from reference TRBV9 and TRBJ2-5, reads DSGVTQTPKHLITATGQRVTLRCSPRSGDLSVYWYQQSLDQGLQFLIQYYNGEERAKGNILERFSAQQFPDLHSELNLSSLELGDSALYFCASSVGGGYQETQYFGPGTRLLVL.

This chain links TRBV4-2 with TRBJ2-1; 7 nucleotides match TRBD1. The CDR3 covers 16 residues. V lost 0 bases and J lost 2; bases outside the gene matches: 4. Germline V gene sequence: CDR1 LGHNA, CDR2 YNFKEQ. CDR3 coding DNA: TGTGCCAGCAGCCAAGATCACCAGGGGGCCTACAATGAGCAGTTCTTC. As protein: CASSQDHQGAYNEQFF.

The chain has TRBV5-8 and TRBJ2-1; 9 bases are a match to TRBD1. CDR3 length equals 16 residues. CDR1 and CDR2 from the germline V gene are SGHTS and YDEGEE. The V segment lost 5 bases and the J segment 5 bases; nucleotides outside the gene matches: 11. The CDR3 nucleotides are TGTGCCAGCAGACTCCCCGGGACAGGGCAGAACAATGAGCAGTTCTTC. Protein product: CASRLPGTGQNNEQFF.

V and J are TRBV9 and TRBJ2-2; 7 positions agree with TRBD2. This CDR3 has 14 amino acids. Germline loops: CDR1 SGDLS, CDR2 YYNGEE. V lost 0 bases and J lost 7; bases outside the gene matches: 3. CDR3 loop: CASSVGIAGGELFF. CDR3 DNA sequence: TGTGCCAGCAGCGTAGGGATAGCGGGCGGGGAGCTGTTTTTT.

The chain combines TRBV11-2 with TRBJ1-5; the D is unclear. V was trimmed by 5 bases and J by 2 bases, leaving 10 bases between them. The CDR3 loop spans 14 amino acids. Germline V lookup: CDR1 SGHAT, CDR2 FQNNGV. CDR3 loop: CASSAGRGNQPQHF. DNA of the CDR3: TGTGCCAGCAGCGCGGGTAGGGGCAATCAGCCCCAGCATTTT.

The chain couples TRBV30 to TRBJ1-6; D unclear. Germline V lookup: CDR1 GTSNPN, CDR2 SVGIG (reference sequence). The CDR3 contains 14 residues. Trimming took 2 bases from V and 6 from J, leaving 11 bases between them. CDR3 in DNA: TGTGCCTGGAGTACCGGGCCTCTTAATTCACCCCTCCACTTT. This translates into CAWSTGPLNSPLHF.

The chain combines TRBV6-6 with TRBJ1-1, with D maybe TRBD1 (6 bases). The CDR3 consists of 14 residues. The V and J ends lost 4 bases and 1 base respectively, with 10 bases between them. Germline V CDR1 and CDR2: MNHNY, SVGAGI (reference sequence). This CDR3 reads CASSFKGGNTEAFF. The CDR3 region has the DNA TGTGCCAGCAGTTTCAAGGGGGGGAACACTGAAGCTTTCTTT.

This clone was counted between two and nine times. V usage is TRBV18 and J usage is TRBJ2-1; D gene uncertain. Germline CDR1 KGHSH, CDR2 LQKENI. The V end lost 0 bases, the J end lost 9 bases, and 9 bases lay between the germline ends. The CDR3 runs 13 residues. The CDR3 is CASSPPVFREQFF. The CDR3 coding sequence is TGTGCCAGCTCACCACCGGTATTCCGTGAGCAGTTCTTC.

This chain connects TRBV2 to TRBJ2-1; D is possibly TRBD1 (5 bases). CDR1 and CDR2 from the germline V gene are SNHLY and FYNNEI. The CDR3 runs 15 residues. V was trimmed by 4 bases and J by 8 bases, leaving 18 bases between them. The CDR3 reads CASSGLGALLDEQFF. Written as DNA, the CDR3 is TGTGCCAGCAGTGGATTAGGGGCCTTGCTTGATGAGCAGTTCTTC.

This sequence joins TRBV5-6 and TRBJ2-3; D call uncertain. The CDR3 length is 14 residues. Germline V gives CDR1 SGHDT, CDR2 YYEEEE. V gave up 0 bases and J gave up 4 bases, with 9 bases separating them. For the CDR3, the DNA is TGTGCCAGCAGCTTGGCGCTGATTCCAGATACGCAGTATTTT. Protein product: CASSLALIPDTQYF.

The V call is TRBV7-6, the J call TRBJ1-2; 9 nucleotides match TRBD1. This CDR3 spans 15 amino acids. V was pared by 5 bases and J by 7 bases, with 11 bases of the junction left unmatched. Germline V lookup: CDR1 SGHVS, CDR2 FNYEAQ. The CDR3 here is CASSPGQGSWAGYTF. The CDR3 DNA follows: TGTGCCAGCAGCCCAGGACAGGGGAGTTGGGCTGGCTACACCTTC.

J is TRBJ1-2 and V is TRBV28, with D unclear. Germline CDR1 reads MDHEN; CDR2 reads SYDVKM. With 6 bases removed from V and 8 bases from J, the gap between germline ends came to 13 bases. The CDR3 is 12 amino acids. The CDR3 is CASSSAIWGYTF. CDR3 nucleotide sequence: TGTGCCAGCAGCTCGGCTATATGGGGCTACACCTTC.

V usage is TRBV6-5 and J usage is TRBJ2-3; no reliable D call. The germline V and J ends were trimmed by 0 bases and 8 bases, with 6 bases remaining between them. The CDR3 runs 12 residues. Looked up from germline, CDR1 is MNHEY and CDR2 is SVGAGI. CDR3 nucleotide sequence: TGTGCCAGCAGTTACTCGCATGGTACGCAGTATTTT. Protein product: CASSYSHGTQYF.

This chain joins TRBV6-6 and TRBJ1-2, with TRBD1 identical over 7 bases. The junction had 4 bases not matched to a gene; V was cut back by 2 bases and J by 1 base. This CDR3 is built from 15 residues. Germline V gene sequence: CDR1 MNHNY, CDR2 SVGAGI (reference sequence). DNA for the CDR3: TGTGCCAGCAGTTACCAGGGGGGGATTAACTATGGCTACACCTTC. It translates to CASSYQGGINYGYTF.

The chain has TRBV2 and TRBJ1-1, with D tentatively TRBD1 (5 bases). CDR3 length equals 12 residues. CDR1 is SNHLY, CDR2 FYNNEI, per germline. Trimming removed 8 bases from V and 9 bases from J, with 16 bases in between. This chain's CDR3 is CASALNRYQAFF. In DNA, the CDR3 is TGTGCCAGCGCCCTCAACAGGTACCAAGCTTTCTTT.

This sequence joins TRBV2 and TRBJ1-6; D is unresolved. The germline gives CDR1 SNHLY, CDR2 FYNNEI. The CDR3 runs to 14 residues. Trimming shortened V by 4 bases and J by 9 bases, and 13 bases separated the two germline ends. CDR3: CASSGGRRVSPLHF. As DNA, the CDR3 is TGTGCCAGCAGTGGGGGAAGGCGGGTTTCACCCCTCCACTTT.

V and J are TRBV6-5 and TRBJ2-3; no clear D. Germline lookup yields CDR1 MNHEY and CDR2 SVGAGI. Trimming took 6 bases from V and 6 from J, leaving 16 bases between them. This CDR3 region has 14 residues. CDR3 in DNA: TGTGCCAGCAGCCGGACCAATCGGGCGGATACGCAGTATTTT. Amino acids: CASSRTNRADTQYF.

The V call is TRBV19, the J call TRBJ1-1; 7 positions match TRBD1. The CDR3 length is 14 residues. Looked up from germline, CDR1 is LNHDA and CDR2 is SQIVND (reference sequence). J lost 5 bases, V lost 4 bases, and 7 bases had no gene match. CDR3 sequence reads: CASSTGQDGTEAFF. The CDR3 region has the DNA TGTGCCAGTAGTACCGGACAGGATGGAACTGAAGCTTTCTTT.

The chain links TRBV5-4 to TRBJ1-1, with TRBD1 identical over 7 bases. V shed 3 bases, J shed 1 base, and the junction held 6 bases outside the gene matches. This CDR3 is 15 amino acids long. The germline gives CDR1 SGHNT, CDR2 YYREEE (reference sequence). The CDR3: CASSSPDRANTEAFF. CDR3 in DNA: TGTGCCAGCAGCTCCCCTGACAGGGCGAACACTGAAGCTTTCTTT.

This chain joins TRBV27 and TRBJ1-6; D gene unclear. CDR1 and CDR2 (germline): MNHEY, SMNVEV (reference sequence). The V end was cut by 5 bases, the J end by 7 bases, with 15 bases between. The CDR3 has 15 amino acids. Here the CDR3 reads CASSPEVVLNSPLHF. The CDR3 DNA follows: TGTGCCAGCAGTCCGGAGGTAGTATTAAATTCACCCCTCCACTTT.

The genes are TRBV11-3 and TRBJ2-1; D may be TRBD2 (6 bases). V was clipped by 5 bases and J by 0 bases, with 17 bases between them. CDR3 length equals 17 residues. Germline V gene lookup returns CDR1 SGHNT and CDR2 YENEEA. This chain's CDR3 is CASSPSLASSSYNEQFF. CDR3 DNA sequence: TGTGCCAGCAGCCCATCACTAGCTTCTAGCTCCTACAATGAGCAGTTCTTC. The entire variable domain, with the rest obtained from reference TRBV11-3 and TRBJ2-1, is as follows: EAGVVQSPRYKIIEKKQPVAFWCNPISGHNTLYWYLQNLGQGPELLIRYENEEAVDDSQLPKDRFSAERLKGVDSTLKIQPAELGDSAVYLCASSPSLASSSYNEQFFGPGTRLTVL.

This sequence joins TRBV11-2 and TRBJ2-5, with 8 positions matching TRBD1. Germline CDR1 reads SGHAT; CDR2 reads FQNNGV. With V trimmed by 4 bases and J by 3 bases, 1 base remained unmatched. The CDR3 has 13 amino acids. As DNA, the CDR3 is TGTGCCAGCAGCTCGGACAGGGAAGAGACCCAGTACTTC. Its protein product is CASSSDREETQYF.

Worth noting for this clone: Sequence at one end of the junction differs from germline and may be a read error. The sample contains more than one DNA sequence encoding this CDR3. The chain links TRBV2 to TRBJ2-7, with D hard to call. The CDR3 sequence is 12 residues long. Germline V gene lookup returns CDR1 SNHLY and CDR2 FYNNEI. CDR3 nucleotide sequence: TGCGCCAGCAGTGAGGCCGTATACGAGCAGTACTTC. As protein: CASSEAVYEQYF.

CDR3 DNA sequence: TGTGCCAGCAGTTTAGGGGGCTGGGAACGAGCGGCGTACACAGATACGCAGTATTTT. Translated, it gives CASSLGGWERAAYTDTQYF. The J gene is TRBJ2-3, the V gene TRBV28; D might be TRBD1 (6 bases). The length of the CDR3 is 19 residues. V shed 2 bases and J shed 2 bases, with 23 bases lying between them. Germline values: CDR1 MDHEN, CDR2 SYDVKM.

This clone has just a few counts. The chain joins TRBV11-2 to TRBJ2-7, with 10 bases identical to TRBD2. This CDR3 has 15 residues. Germline V gene data show CDR1 as SGHAT and CDR2 as FQNNGV. J gave up 0 bases and V 5 bases, and 4 bases lay outside the gene matches. CDR3 in amino acids: CASSKLAGPSYEQYF. CDR3 DNA sequence: TGTGCCAGCAGCAAACTAGCGGGGCCCTCCTACGAGCAGTACTTC.

The V call is TRBV7-8, the J call TRBJ2-1, with TRBD1 matching 8 bases. The CDR3 spans 14 residues. V lost 2 bases to trimming and J lost 9 bases; unmatched junction nucleotides: 6. Germline V lookup: CDR1 SGHVS, CDR2 FQNEAQ. In DNA form, the CDR3 reads TGTGCCAGCAGCTTATCGACAGGGGTTGGTGAGCAGTTCTTC. Residues: CASSLSTGVGEQFF.

The rearrangement joins TRBV7-8 to TRBJ2-3; TRBD2 aligns across 8 bases. CDR3 length equals 16 residues. Per the germline V gene, CDR1 is SGHVS and CDR2 is FQNEAQ. V shed 5 bases, J shed 2 bases, and the junction held 9 bases outside the gene matches. The CDR3 here is CASSRTGGTHTDTQYF. CDR3 sequence (DNA): TGTGCCAGCAGCCGAACGGGGGGGACACACACAGATACGCAGTATTTT.